This section outlines one T cell receptor (beta chain) sequence together with its context. Treatment indicated: about 20 received Ad26.COV2.S at low or high dose, single or two shots; about 5 received placebo; per-sample allocation not given. The investigators took samples on day 63 after the first vaccine or placebo injection. Its platform was an Ad26 vector, and its expressed antigen was Wuhan-strain SARS-CoV-2 spike. Here immunoSEQ multiplex PCR was the method, and the copy in TCRdb shows in-frame clones only, minus some. The table lists fewer than 800,000 clones, around 92% of them singletons. The CDR3 is made up of 12 amino acids. Trimming shortened V by 5 bases and J by 4 bases, and 11 bases separated the two germline ends. Germline assignment: CDR1 GTSNPN and CDR2 SVGIG (reference sequence). This sample was taken from a study of Ad26.COV2.S vaccination and SARS-CoV-2 variants. In the study overall: Among those in the COV1001 Ad26.COV2.S trial arm was the donor.

The TCR sequence derives from a person between 18 and 65 years old who received the Ad26.COV2.S COVID-19 vaccine or a placebo. The chain joins TRBV30 to TRBJ1-1; D perhaps matches TRBD1 (6 bases). The sequences come from peripheral blood, collected in a trial of Ad26.COV2.S vaccine versus placebo. CDR3 nucleotide sequence: TGTGCCTGGGACAGGTCGCTCACTGAAGCTTTCTTT. It yields the protein CAWDRSLTEAFF.